A single T cell receptor (beta chain) is shown here with its context. Its antigen is unknown. The sample is drawn from a study of T cells after posttransplantation cyclophosphamide. Whole-study results and caveats: Blood and skin or GI T cell repertoires showed limited TRB overlap.

Produced via immunoSEQ multiplex PCR; TCRdb's table is partial and in-frame only. The sample holds approximately 47,000 clones; roughly nine tenths are singletons and the top ten take approximately 3.1%. The CDR3 is 16 amino acids. CDR1 and CDR2 from the germline V gene are LGHNT and FRNRAP. Trimming took 0 bases from V and 1 from J, leaving 12 bases between them. The sequencing sample was made of PBMCs. This chain uses TRBV12-5 with TRBJ1-1; D might be TRBD1 (6 bases). This clonotype originated in a woman aged 50 to 60 in good health and a related stem cell transplant donor. The CDR3 is CASGLVTGIGNTEAFF. The CDR3 DNA reads TGTGCTAGTGGTTTGGTTACAGGGATTGGGAACACTGAAGCTTTCTTT. The full variable domain, its missing parts supplied by reference TRBV12-5 and TRBJ1-1, is DARVTQTPRHKVTEMGQEVTMRCQPILGHNTVFWYRQTMMQGLELLAYFRNRAPLDDSGMPKDRFSAEMPDATLATLKIQPSEPRDSAVYFCASGLVTGIGNTEAFFGQGTRLTVV.